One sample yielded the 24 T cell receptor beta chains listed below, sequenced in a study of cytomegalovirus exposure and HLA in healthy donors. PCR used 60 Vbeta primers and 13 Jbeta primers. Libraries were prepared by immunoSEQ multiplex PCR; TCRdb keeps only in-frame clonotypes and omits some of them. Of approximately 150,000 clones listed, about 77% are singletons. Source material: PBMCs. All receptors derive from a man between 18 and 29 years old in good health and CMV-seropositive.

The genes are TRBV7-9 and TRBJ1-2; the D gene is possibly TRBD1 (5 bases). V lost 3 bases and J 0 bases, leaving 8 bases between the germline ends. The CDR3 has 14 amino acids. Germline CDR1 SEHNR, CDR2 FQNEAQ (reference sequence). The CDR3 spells CASSFVQANYGYTF. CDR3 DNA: TGTGCCAGCAGCTTCGTACAGGCTAACTATGGCTACACCTTC.

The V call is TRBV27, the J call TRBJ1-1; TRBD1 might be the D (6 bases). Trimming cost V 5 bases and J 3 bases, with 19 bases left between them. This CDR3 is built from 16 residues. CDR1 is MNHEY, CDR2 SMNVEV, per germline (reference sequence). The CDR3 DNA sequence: TGTGCCAGCAGTCCATATGGGGGGGCGGGGGACACTGAAGCTTTCTTT. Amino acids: CASSPYGGAGDTEAFF.

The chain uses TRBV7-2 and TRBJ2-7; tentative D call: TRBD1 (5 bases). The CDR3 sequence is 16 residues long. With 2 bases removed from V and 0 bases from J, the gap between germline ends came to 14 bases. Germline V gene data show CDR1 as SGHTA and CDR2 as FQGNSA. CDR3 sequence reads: CASSLMLGVSSYEQYF. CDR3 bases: TGTGCCAGCAGCTTAATGTTAGGGGTATCCTCCTACGAGCAGTACTTC.

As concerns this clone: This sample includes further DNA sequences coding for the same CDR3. CDR3 bases: TGTGCCAGCAGCTGGGGACAGGGGAACTATGGCTACACCTTC. It specifies CASSWGQGNYGYTF. This sequence joins TRBV5-4 and TRBJ1-2; TRBD1 aligns across 10 bases. This CDR3 is built from 14 residues. V dropped 3 bases and J dropped 2; count of bases not matched to a gene: 1. Germline V CDR1 and CDR2: SGHNT, YYREEE (reference sequence).

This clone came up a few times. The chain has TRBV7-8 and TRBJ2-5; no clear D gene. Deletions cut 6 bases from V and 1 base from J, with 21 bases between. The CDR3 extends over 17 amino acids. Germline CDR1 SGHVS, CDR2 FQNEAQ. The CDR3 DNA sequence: TGTGCCAGCAGTACCCCCTCGAGTTGGCGGCCCCAAGAGACCCAGTACTTC. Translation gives CASSTPSSWRPQETQYF.

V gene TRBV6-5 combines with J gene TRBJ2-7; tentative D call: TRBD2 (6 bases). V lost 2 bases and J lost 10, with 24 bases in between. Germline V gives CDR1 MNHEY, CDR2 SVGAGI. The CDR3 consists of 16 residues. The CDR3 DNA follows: TGTGCCAGCAGTTACCGTACAATGGCCCTCGGGGGATATCAGTACTTC. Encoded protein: CASSYRTMALGGYQYF.

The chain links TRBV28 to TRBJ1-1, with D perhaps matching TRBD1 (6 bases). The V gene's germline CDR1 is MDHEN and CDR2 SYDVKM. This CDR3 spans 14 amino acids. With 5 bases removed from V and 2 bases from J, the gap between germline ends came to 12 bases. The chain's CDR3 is CASSLGDTNTEAFF. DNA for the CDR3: TGTGCCAGCAGTCTCGGGGACACAAACACTGAAGCTTTCTTT.

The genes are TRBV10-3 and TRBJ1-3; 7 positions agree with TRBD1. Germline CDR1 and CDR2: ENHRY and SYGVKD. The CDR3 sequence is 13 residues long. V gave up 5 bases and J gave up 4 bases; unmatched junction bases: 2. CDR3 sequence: CAISLDRGNTIYF. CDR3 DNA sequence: TGTGCCATCAGTCTGGACAGGGGAAACACCATATATTTT.

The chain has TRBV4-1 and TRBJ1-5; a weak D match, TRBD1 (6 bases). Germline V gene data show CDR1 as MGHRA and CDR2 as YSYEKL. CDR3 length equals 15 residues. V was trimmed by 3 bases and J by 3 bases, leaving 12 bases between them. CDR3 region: CASSQGGGLNQPQHF. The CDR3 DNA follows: TGCGCCAGCAGCCAGGGAGGGGGGCTCAATCAGCCCCAGCATTTT.

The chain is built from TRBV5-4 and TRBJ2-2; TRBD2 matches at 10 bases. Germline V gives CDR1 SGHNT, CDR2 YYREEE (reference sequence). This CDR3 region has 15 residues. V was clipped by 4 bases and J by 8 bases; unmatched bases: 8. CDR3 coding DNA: TGTGCCAGCAGCGAGGGGGCTAGCGGGAGTGGGGAGCTGTTTTTT. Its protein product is CASSEGASGSGELFF.

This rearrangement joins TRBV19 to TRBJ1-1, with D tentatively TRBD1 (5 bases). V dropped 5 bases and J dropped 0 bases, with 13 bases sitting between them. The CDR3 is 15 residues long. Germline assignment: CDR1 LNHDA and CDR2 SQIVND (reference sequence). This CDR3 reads CASSLWGRVNTEAFF. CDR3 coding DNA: TGTGCCAGTAGTCTCTGGGGCCGGGTGAACACTGAAGCTTTCTTT.

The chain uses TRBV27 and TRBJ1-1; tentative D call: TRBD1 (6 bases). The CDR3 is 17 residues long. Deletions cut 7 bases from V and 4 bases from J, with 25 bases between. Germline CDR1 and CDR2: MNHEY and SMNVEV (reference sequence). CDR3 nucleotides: TGTGCCAGCACCCCCCTCACGTCAAGGGGGATTGGCACTGAAGCTTTCTTT. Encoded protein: CASTPLTSRGIGTEAFF.

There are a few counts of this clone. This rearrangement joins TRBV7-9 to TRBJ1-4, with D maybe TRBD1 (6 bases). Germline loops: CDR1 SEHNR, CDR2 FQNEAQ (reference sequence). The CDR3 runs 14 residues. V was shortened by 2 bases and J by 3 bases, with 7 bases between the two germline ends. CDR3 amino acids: CASSLTGPNEKLFF. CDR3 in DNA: TGTGCCAGCAGCTTAACAGGGCCTAATGAAAAACTGTTTTTT. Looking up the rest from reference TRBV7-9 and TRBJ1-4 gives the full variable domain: DTGVSQNPRHKITKRGQNVTFRCDPISEHNRLYWYRQTLGQGPEFLTYFQNEAQLEKSRLLSDRFSAERPKGSFSTLEIQRTEQGDSAMYLCASSLTGPNEKLFFGSGTQLSVL.

CDR3 sequence (DNA): TGTGCCAGCAGCTTGGCCGGAGGACTCTACGAGCAGTACTTC. It specifies CASSLAGGLYEQYF. The rearrangement joins TRBV5-6 to TRBJ2-7, with D tentatively TRBD2 (5 bases). The CDR3 has 14 amino acids. The germline V gene encodes CDR1 SGHDT and CDR2 YYEEEE. Trimming shortened V by 0 bases and J by 3 bases, and 10 bases separated the two germline ends.

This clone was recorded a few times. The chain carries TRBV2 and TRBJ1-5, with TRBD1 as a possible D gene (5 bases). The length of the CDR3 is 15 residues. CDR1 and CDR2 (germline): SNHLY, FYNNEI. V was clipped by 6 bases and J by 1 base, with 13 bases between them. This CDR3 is CASRAGLVSNQPQHF. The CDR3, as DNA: TGTGCCAGCAGAGCAGGGCTTGTGAGCAATCAGCCCCAGCATTTT.

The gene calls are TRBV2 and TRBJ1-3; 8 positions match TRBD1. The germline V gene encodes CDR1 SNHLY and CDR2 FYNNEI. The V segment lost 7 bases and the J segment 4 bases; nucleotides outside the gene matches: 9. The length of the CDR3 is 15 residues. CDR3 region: CASNSQGQEGNTIYF. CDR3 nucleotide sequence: TGTGCCAGCAATTCCCAGGGACAGGAAGGAAACACCATATATTTT.

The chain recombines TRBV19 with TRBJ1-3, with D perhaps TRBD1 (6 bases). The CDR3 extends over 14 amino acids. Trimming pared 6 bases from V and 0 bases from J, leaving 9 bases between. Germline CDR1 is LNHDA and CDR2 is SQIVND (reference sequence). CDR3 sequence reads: CASSPGVSGNTIYF. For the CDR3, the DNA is TGTGCCAGTAGCCCAGGGGTCTCTGGAAACACCATATATTTT.

The CDR3 sequence is CASRAGTGTGYTF. The CDR3 DNA reads TGTGCCAGCAGGGCCGGGACAGGGACTGGCTACACCTTC. V usage is TRBV5-6 and J usage is TRBJ1-2, with TRBD1 matching over 9 bases. Germline-derived CDR1 and CDR2 are SGHDT and YYEEEE. This CDR3 has 13 residues. The ends lost 5 bases at V and 7 bases at J; junction bases unmatched: 6.

CDR3 sequence (DNA): TGTGCCAGCAGTTCGACAGGACCCTACAATGAGCAGTTCTTC. Protein product: CASSSTGPYNEQFF. This sequence joins TRBV27 and TRBJ2-1, with D perhaps TRBD1 (6 bases). Germline V gene sequence: CDR1 MNHEY, CDR2 SMNVEV (reference sequence). This CDR3 region has 14 residues. Trimming took off 4 bases at V and 2 bases at J, with 9 bases between the two ends.

CDR3 DNA: TGTGCCAGCAGTTACTCGACACGGGGGAATTCGCGCGAGCAGTACTTC. This encodes CASSYSTRGNSREQYF. The chain joins TRBV6-6 to TRBJ2-7; D possibly corresponds to TRBD2 (6 bases). V lost 0 bases and J lost 6, with 18 bases in between. Germline CDR1 MNHNY, CDR2 SVGAGI (reference sequence). This CDR3 is 16 amino acids long.

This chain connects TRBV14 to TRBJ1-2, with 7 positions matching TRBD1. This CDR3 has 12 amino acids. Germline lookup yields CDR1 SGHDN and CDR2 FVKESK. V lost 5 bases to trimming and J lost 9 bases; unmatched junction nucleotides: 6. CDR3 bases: TGTGCCAGCAGCTGGGACAGTCGGAGCTACACCTTC. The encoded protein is CASSWDSRSYTF.

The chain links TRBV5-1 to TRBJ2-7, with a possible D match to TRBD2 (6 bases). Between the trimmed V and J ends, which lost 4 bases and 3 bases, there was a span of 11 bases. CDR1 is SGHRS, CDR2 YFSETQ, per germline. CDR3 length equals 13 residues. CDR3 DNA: TGCGCCAGCAGCCCCGGAGGGAACTACGAGCAGTACTTC. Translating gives CASSPGGNYEQYF.

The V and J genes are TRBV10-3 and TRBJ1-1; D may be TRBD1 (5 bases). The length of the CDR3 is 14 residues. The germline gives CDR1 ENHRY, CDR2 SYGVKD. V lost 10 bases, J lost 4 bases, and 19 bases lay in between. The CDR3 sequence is CATTLRGPGTEAFF. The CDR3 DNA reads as TGTGCCACGACCCTAAGGGGCCCGGGCACTGAAGCTTTCTTT.

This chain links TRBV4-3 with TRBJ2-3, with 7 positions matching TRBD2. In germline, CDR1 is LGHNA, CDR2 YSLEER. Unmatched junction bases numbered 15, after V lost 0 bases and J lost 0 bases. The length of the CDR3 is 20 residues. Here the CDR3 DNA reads TGCGCCAGCAGCCAAGATGGGGGGGGAGTAGCGGCCTCTAGCACAGATACGCAGTATTTT. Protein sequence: CASSQDGGGVAASSTDTQYF.